One and the same sample provided the 30 T cell receptor beta chains below, sequenced in a study of Ad26.COV2.S vaccination and SARS-CoV-2 variants. The method was immunoSEQ multiplex PCR; TCRdb's version includes in-frame clones alone and lacks a portion of them. Seen here are almost 400,000 clones, approximately 89% observed once, and the top ten hold about 2%. Treatment specified: some 20 received Ad26.COV2.S at low or high dose, single or two shots; roughly 5 received placebo; per-sample allocation not given. The study sampled participants on day 63 after the first vaccine or placebo injection. The sequences come from peripheral blood, collected in a trial of Ad26.COV2.S vaccine versus placebo. All receptors come from a person aged 18-60 years who received the Ad26.COV2.S COVID-19 vaccine or a placebo.

The chain recombines TRBV2 with TRBJ2-3; 11 bases are shared with TRBD2. CDR3 length: 16 residues. Trimming at V came to 3 bases and at J to 4 bases, leaving 6 bases not matched to a gene. The germline V gene has CDR1 SNHLY and CDR2 FYNNEI. CDR3 amino acids: CASSEGLAGGADTQYF. The CDR3 nucleotides read TGTGCCAGCAGTGAGGGCCTAGCGGGAGGAGCAGATACGCAGTATTTT.

The V call is TRBV12-3 or TRBV12-4, the J call TRBJ2-7; D not certain. The ends were cut back, 5 bases at V and 9 bases at J, with 11 bases in the middle. CDR3 length equals 11 residues. The CDR3 sequence: CASSPDRAQYF. The CDR3 DNA reads TGTGCCAGCAGTCCTGATAGGGCGCAGTACTTC.

The J gene is TRBJ2-7, the V gene TRBV4-2; a weak D match, TRBD2 (6 bases). CDR3 length equals 15 residues. V was shortened by 2 bases and J by 5 bases, with 16 bases between the two germline ends. Germline-derived CDR1 and CDR2 are LGHNA and YNFKEQ. CDR3 region: CASSQHGGAGDEQYF. DNA of the CDR3: TGTGCCAGCAGCCAACATGGCGGGGCCGGGGACGAGCAGTACTTC.

The V gene is TRBV5-1, the J gene TRBJ1-2; D possibly corresponds to TRBD1 (6 bases). Per the germline V gene, CDR1 is SGHRS and CDR2 is YFSETQ. CDR3 length: 13 amino acids. V dropped 3 bases and J dropped 7 bases, with 13 bases sitting between them. CDR3: CASSSYREGGYTF. The CDR3 nucleotides read TGCGCCAGCAGCTCATACAGGGAAGGTGGCTACACCTTC.

The genes are TRBV5-1 and TRBJ2-5; D might be TRBD1 (6 bases). The CDR3 loop spans 14 amino acids. The germline CDR1 and CDR2 sequences are SGHRS and YFSETQ. V was pared by 4 bases and J by 1 base, with 11 bases between. The CDR3 DNA follows: TGCGCCAGCAGCCCCCAGGGGTCCCAAGAGACCCAGTACTTC. Protein product: CASSPQGSQETQYF.

The V gene is TRBV24-1, the J gene TRBJ2-3, with 7 bases matching TRBD1. CDR1 is KGHDR and CDR2 is SFDVKD in the germline V gene. The CDR3 runs to 14 residues. V lost 3 bases to trimming and J lost 4 bases; unmatched junction nucleotides: 3. The CDR3 is CATSDTTGADTQYF. The CDR3 DNA reads as TGTGCCACCAGTGATACCACAGGGGCAGATACGCAGTATTTT.

The V gene is TRBV5-6, the J gene TRBJ1-1; maybe TRBD1 (5 bases). Looked up from germline, CDR1 is SGHDT and CDR2 is YYEEEE. V dropped 0 bases and J dropped 1 base, with 10 bases sitting between them. The CDR3 spans 15 residues. CDR3 nucleotide sequence: TGTGCCAGCAGCTTGGCCGGGGGAAGGAACACTGAAGCTTTCTTT. Its translation: CASSLAGGRNTEAFF.

This chain uses TRBV12-3 or TRBV12-4 with TRBJ1-6; D possibly corresponds to TRBD1 (5 bases). Trimming stripped 6 bases from V and 12 bases from J, with 15 bases between. CDR3 length: 13 residues. The CDR3 region is CASSLGTPLPLHF. The CDR3 DNA reads as TGTGCCAGCAGCCTCGGGACTCCTCTACCCCTCCACTTT.

The CDR3 DNA is TGTGCCAGCAGCTCCAACCGGGACAGGGCGGTTGATGAGCAGTTCTTC. Protein sequence: CASSSNRDRAVDEQFF. The V and J genes are TRBV7-3 and TRBJ2-1, with TRBD1 matching over 9 bases. V lost 4 bases, J lost 8 bases, and 12 bases stayed unmatched. The germline gives CDR1 SGHTA, CDR2 FQGTGA. The CDR3 is made up of 16 amino acids.

The V gene is TRBV27, the J gene TRBJ2-5, with TRBD2 matching 7 bases. The V gene's germline CDR1 is MNHEY and CDR2 SMNVEV (reference sequence). The CDR3 runs 15 residues. The V and J ends lost 4 bases and 3 bases, in that order; junction bases with no gene match: 8. CDR3 nucleotides: TGTGCCAGCAGTTCCCCCGGGACTAAGAAAGAGACCCAGTACTTC. It specifies CASSSPGTKKETQYF.

The V call is TRBV11-3, the J call TRBJ2-5, with no clear D. Deletions cut 4 bases from V and 7 bases from J, with 13 bases between. The CDR3 runs 13 residues. Per germline, CDR1 SGHNT and CDR2 YENEEA. In DNA, the CDR3 is TGTGCCAGCAGCTCGGGCCCCACCGGGACCCAGTACTTC. It translates to CASSSGPTGTQYF.

CDR3 coding DNA: TGTGCCAGCAGGCAAGAACTGGATCAGCCCCAGCATTTT. Protein sequence: CASRQELDQPQHF. The chain combines TRBV27 with TRBJ1-5; D call uncertain. The V gene lost 6 bases and the J gene lost 5 bases, with 11 bases spanning the gap. CDR3 length equals 13 residues. Germline V gives CDR1 MNHEY, CDR2 SMNVEV (reference sequence).

This clone was counted a single time. The V and J genes are TRBV9 and TRBJ2-3; the D call may be TRBD1 or TRBD2 (5 bases each). The germline V gene has CDR1 SGDLS and CDR2 YYNGEE. The CDR3 loop spans 15 amino acids. V was shortened by 0 bases and J by 5 bases, with 13 bases between the two germline ends. The CDR3 DNA sequence: TGTGCCAGCAGCGTAGGGGGGAAGTCAGGAGATACGCAGTATTTT. Amino acid sequence: CASSVGGKSGDTQYF.

Only one count was recorded for this clone. V usage is TRBV20-1 and J usage is TRBJ2-2; possible D gene TRBD1, 5 bases. Trimming removed 6 bases from V and 6 bases from J, with 8 bases in between. Per the germline V gene, CDR1 is DFQATT and CDR2 is SNEGSKA (reference sequence). This CDR3 comprises 11 residues. The CDR3 sequence: CSATRAGELFF. CDR3 nucleotide sequence: TGCAGTGCGACCAGGGCCGGGGAGCTGTTTTTT.

The genes are TRBV10-1 and TRBJ2-7; the match to TRBD2 covers 9 bases. The CDR3 totals 15 residues. Losses at the gene ends were 8 bases for V and 8 bases for J; bases not matched to a gene: 16. Germline-derived CDR1 and CDR2 are WNHNN and SYGVQD (reference sequence). The CDR3 DNA reads TGCGCCAGCTCTCCCGGGGGGCCTAGCGGGACCAAGCAGTACTTC. Protein sequence: CASSPGGPSGTKQYF.

V gene TRBV7-7 combines with J gene TRBJ2-5; 7 bases match TRBD1. This CDR3 is 13 amino acids long. The junction had 3 bases not matched to a gene; V was cut back by 4 bases and J by 4 bases. Germline CDR1 reads SSHAT; CDR2 reads FNYEAQ (reference sequence). The CDR3 sequence is CASSSDRVETQYF. Here the CDR3 DNA reads TGTGCCAGCAGCTCCGACAGGGTAGAGACCCAGTACTTC.

This clone came up once. J is TRBJ2-7 and V is TRBV10-2, with 10 bases aligning to TRBD2. CDR1 and CDR2 (germline): WSHSY, SAAADI. CDR3 length equals 18 residues. The V gene end was trimmed by 3 bases and the J gene end by 0 bases; junction bases not matched to a gene: 11. CDR3 residues: CASSEVLAGASVSYEQYF. CDR3 sequence (DNA): TGCGCCAGCAGTGAAGTGCTAGCGGGAGCCTCCGTCTCCTACGAGCAGTACTTC.

V is TRBV19 and J is TRBJ1-5; D gene uncertain. CDR3 length: 16 residues. V was shortened by 3 bases and J by 4 bases, with 16 bases between the two germline ends. CDR1 is LNHDA and CDR2 is SQIVND in the germline V gene (reference sequence). The CDR3, as DNA: TGTGCCAGTAGTATTATTTGGACTACTGGGAATCAGCCCCAGCATTTT. Protein: CASSIIWTTGNQPQHF.

The chain links TRBV3-1 (or the pseudogene TRBV3-2) to TRBJ2-2; 11 bases are shared with TRBD2. Germline assignment: CDR1 LGHDT and CDR2 YNNKEL (reference sequence). CDR3 size: 16 residues. The V gene end was trimmed by 4 bases and the J gene end by 4 bases; junction bases not matched to a gene: 5. This CDR3 reads CASSRTSGSATGELFF. CDR3 bases: TGTGCCAGCAGCCGTACTAGCGGGAGCGCCACCGGGGAGCTGTTTTTT.

Concerning this clone itself: Other DNA variants within this sample encode the same CDR3. V gene TRBV19 combines with J gene TRBJ2-7; 10 positions match TRBD2. Germline V gene sequence: CDR1 LNHDA, CDR2 SQIVND (reference sequence). The CDR3 length is 15 residues. J was trimmed by 1 base and V by 3 bases; bases with no gene match: 3. This chain's CDR3 is CASSIASGSSYEQYF. The CDR3 DNA is TGTGCCAGTAGTATCGCTAGCGGGAGTTCCTACGAGCAGTACTTC.

On this clone itself: The sample has other DNA sequences that encode this CDR3 too. The rearrangement links TRBV7-2 to TRBJ2-6, with D hard to call. This CDR3 has 15 amino acids. Germline CDR1 SGHTA, CDR2 FQGNSA. Trimming took 0 bases from V and 1 from J, leaving 4 bases between them. The CDR3 is CASSLAGSGANVLTF. Written as DNA, the CDR3 is TGTGCCAGCAGCTTAGCGGGGTCTGGGGCCAACGTCCTGACTTTC.

V gene TRBV7-2 combines with J gene TRBJ2-1; D may be TRBD2 (6 bases). This CDR3 region has 16 residues. V lost 5 bases and J lost 3, with 17 bases in between. The germline gives CDR1 SGHTA, CDR2 FQGNSA. Written as DNA, the CDR3 is TGTGCCAGCAGCCCTATTCGGGGGAGTAACTACAATGAGCAGTTCTTC. It translates to CASSPIRGSNYNEQFF.

The chain carries TRBV27 and TRBJ2-3; TRBD2 matches at 9 bases. CDR1 MNHEY and CDR2 SMNVEV come from the germline V gene (reference sequence). The CDR3 runs to 14 residues. Trimming at V came to 5 bases and at J to 6 bases, leaving 6 bases not matched to a gene. CDR3 nucleotides: TGTGCCAGCAGTCCTCGGACTAGCGTCGATACGCAGTATTTT. Its protein product is CASSPRTSVDTQYF.

This rearrangement joins TRBV30 to TRBJ1-3; D not certain. CDR1 and CDR2 (germline): GTSNPN, SVGIG (reference sequence). V was clipped by 0 bases and J by 7 bases, with 7 bases between them. The CDR3 has 12 amino acids. For the CDR3, the DNA is TGTGCCTGGAGTGTACTATGGAACACCATATATTTT. This gives the protein CAWSVLWNTIYF.

The chain combines TRBV25-1 with TRBJ2-2, with 11 bases matching TRBD2. The V gene's germline CDR1 is MGHDK and CDR2 SYGVNS. CDR3 length equals 16 residues. Trimming at V came to 8 bases and at J to 3 bases, leaving 8 bases not matched to a gene. The CDR3 reads CASGSSGRTYTGELFF. CDR3 DNA sequence: TGTGCCAGCGGATCTAGCGGGAGGACTTACACCGGGGAGCTGTTTTTT.

This chain links TRBV10-2 with TRBJ2-3; D gene ambiguous. Germline V gene data show CDR1 as WSHSY and CDR2 as SAAADI. Between the trimmed V and J ends, which lost 7 bases and 4 bases, there was a span of 12 bases. This CDR3 comprises 13 residues. The CDR3 DNA reads TGCGCCAGCAACCAGTGGGCCTCAGATACGCAGTATTTT. Translation gives CASNQWASDTQYF.

The genes are TRBV30 and TRBJ1-5; the match to TRBD1 covers 8 bases. The junction had 2 bases not matched to a gene; V was cut back by 4 bases and J by 3 bases. In germline, CDR1 is GTSNPN, CDR2 SVGIG (reference sequence). The CDR3 is 13 residues long. CDR3 amino acids: CAWKGQDNQPQHF. The CDR3 nucleotides are TGTGCCTGGAAGGGACAGGACAATCAGCCCCAGCATTTT.

V usage is TRBV28 and J usage is TRBJ1-1; no firm D call. Germline lookup yields CDR1 MDHEN and CDR2 SYDVKM. V was clipped by 4 bases and J by 5 bases, with 14 bases between them. The CDR3 sequence is 14 residues long. This CDR3 reads CASSSRRLRTEAFF. The CDR3 DNA is TGTGCCAGCAGTTCCCGACGCTTAAGAACTGAAGCTTTCTTT.

The chain combines TRBV6-5 with TRBJ2-5, with 9 bases matching TRBD1. Germline V CDR1 and CDR2: MNHEY, SVGAGI. CDR3 length: 14 residues. V shed 6 bases, J shed 4 bases, and the junction held 6 bases outside the gene matches. The CDR3 protein is CASRKGQGGETQYF. The CDR3 nucleotides read TGTGCCAGCAGGAAGGGACAGGGCGGAGAGACCCAGTACTTC.

The rearrangement uses TRBV18 and TRBJ1-3, with D possibly being TRBD1 (5 bases). V was trimmed by 3 bases and J by 0 bases, leaving 9 bases between them. Germline V gives CDR1 KGHSH, CDR2 LQKENI. The CDR3 is made up of 15 amino acids. This chain's CDR3 is CASSPKTDSGNTIYF. DNA of the CDR3: TGTGCCAGCTCACCTAAGACAGACTCTGGAAACACCATATATTTT.